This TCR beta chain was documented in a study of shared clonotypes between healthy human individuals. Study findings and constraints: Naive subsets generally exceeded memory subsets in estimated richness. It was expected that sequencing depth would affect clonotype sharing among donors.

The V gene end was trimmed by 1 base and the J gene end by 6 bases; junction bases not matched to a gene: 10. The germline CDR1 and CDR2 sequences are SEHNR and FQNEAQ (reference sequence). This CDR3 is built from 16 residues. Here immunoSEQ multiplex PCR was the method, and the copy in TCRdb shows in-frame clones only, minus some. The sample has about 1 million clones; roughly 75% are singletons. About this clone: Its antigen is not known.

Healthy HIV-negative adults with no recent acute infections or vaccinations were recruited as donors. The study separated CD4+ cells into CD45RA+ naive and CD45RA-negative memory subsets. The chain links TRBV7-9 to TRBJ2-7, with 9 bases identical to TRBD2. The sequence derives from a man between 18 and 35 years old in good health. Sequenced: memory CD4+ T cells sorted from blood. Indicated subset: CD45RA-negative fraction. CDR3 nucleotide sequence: TGTGCCAGCAGCTTAGGCGCTAGCGGGATACTTGGCGAGCAGTACTTC. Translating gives CASSLGASGILGEQYF.